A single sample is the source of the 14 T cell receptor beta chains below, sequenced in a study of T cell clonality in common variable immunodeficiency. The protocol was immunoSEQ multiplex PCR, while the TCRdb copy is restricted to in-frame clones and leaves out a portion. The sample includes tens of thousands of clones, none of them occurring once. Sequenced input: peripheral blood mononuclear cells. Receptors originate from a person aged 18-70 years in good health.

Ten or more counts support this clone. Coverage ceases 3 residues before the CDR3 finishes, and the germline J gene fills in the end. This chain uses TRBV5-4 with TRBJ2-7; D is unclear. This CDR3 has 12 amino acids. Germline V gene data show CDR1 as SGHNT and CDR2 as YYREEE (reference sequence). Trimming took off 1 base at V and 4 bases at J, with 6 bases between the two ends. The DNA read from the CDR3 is TGTGCCAGCAGCTTGATTAGTTACGAG. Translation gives CASSLISYE. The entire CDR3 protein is CASSLISYEQYF.

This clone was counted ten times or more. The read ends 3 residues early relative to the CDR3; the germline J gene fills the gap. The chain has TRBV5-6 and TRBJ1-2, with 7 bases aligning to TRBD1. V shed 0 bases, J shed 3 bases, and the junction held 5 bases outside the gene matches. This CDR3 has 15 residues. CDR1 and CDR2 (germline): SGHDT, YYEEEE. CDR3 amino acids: CASSLEQGPYYGYTF. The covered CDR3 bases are TGTGCCAGCAGCTTGGAACAGGGGCCCTACTATGGC.

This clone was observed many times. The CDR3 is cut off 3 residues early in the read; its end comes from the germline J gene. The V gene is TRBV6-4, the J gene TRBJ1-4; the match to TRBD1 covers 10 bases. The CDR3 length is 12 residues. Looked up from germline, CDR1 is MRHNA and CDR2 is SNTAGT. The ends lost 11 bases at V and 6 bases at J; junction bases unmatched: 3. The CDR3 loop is CAPDRGDEKLFF. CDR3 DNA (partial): TGTGCCCCGGACAGGGGGGATGAAAAA.

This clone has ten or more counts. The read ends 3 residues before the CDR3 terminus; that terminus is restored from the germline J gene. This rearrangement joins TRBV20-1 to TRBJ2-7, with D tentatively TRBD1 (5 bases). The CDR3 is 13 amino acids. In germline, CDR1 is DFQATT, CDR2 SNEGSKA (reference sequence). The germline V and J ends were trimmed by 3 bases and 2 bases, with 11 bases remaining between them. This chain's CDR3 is CSASRSGTYEQYF. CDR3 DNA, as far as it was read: TGCAGTGCTAGTCGTTCAGGGACCTACGAG.

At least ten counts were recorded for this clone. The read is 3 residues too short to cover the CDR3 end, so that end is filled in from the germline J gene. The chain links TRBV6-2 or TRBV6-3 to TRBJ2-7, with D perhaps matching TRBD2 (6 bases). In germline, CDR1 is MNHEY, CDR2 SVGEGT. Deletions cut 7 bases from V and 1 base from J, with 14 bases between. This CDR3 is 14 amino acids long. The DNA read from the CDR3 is TGTGCCAGCAACCCGGGGGTTAGTTCCTACGAG. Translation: CASNPGVSSYE. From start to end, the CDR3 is CASNPGVSSYEQYF.

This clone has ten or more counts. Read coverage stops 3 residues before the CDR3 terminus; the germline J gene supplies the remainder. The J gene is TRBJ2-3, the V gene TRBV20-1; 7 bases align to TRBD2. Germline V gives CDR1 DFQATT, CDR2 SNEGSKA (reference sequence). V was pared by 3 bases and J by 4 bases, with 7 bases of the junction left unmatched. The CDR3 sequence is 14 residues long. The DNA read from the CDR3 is TGCAGTGCTAGCTCCGGGACTAATCCAGATACG. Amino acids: CSASSGTNPDT. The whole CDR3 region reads CSASSGTNPDTQYF.

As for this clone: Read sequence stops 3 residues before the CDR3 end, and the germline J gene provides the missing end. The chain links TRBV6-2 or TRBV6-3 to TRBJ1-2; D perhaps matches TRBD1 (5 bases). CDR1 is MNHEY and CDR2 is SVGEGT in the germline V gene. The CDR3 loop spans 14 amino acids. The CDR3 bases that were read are TGTGCCAGCAGTAGCAGCGGGGGTTACTACGAC. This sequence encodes CASSSSGGYYD. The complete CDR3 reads CASSSSGGYYDYTF.

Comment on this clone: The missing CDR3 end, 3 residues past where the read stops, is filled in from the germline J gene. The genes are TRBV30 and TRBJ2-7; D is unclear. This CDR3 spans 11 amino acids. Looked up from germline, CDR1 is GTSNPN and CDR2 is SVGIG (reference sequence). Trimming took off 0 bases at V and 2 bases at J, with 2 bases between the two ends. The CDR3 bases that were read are TGTGCCTGGAGTGTCGCCTACGAG. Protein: CAWSVAYE. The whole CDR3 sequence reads CAWSVAYEQYF.

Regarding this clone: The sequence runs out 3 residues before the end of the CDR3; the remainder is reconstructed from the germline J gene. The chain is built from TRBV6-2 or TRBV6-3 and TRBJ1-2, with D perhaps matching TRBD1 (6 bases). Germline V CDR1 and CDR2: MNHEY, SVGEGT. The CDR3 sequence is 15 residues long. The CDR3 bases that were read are TGTGCCAGCAGTTCTCACAGGGCCCCGAGGGATACC. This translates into CASSSHRAPRDT. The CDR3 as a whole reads CASSSHRAPRDTYTF.

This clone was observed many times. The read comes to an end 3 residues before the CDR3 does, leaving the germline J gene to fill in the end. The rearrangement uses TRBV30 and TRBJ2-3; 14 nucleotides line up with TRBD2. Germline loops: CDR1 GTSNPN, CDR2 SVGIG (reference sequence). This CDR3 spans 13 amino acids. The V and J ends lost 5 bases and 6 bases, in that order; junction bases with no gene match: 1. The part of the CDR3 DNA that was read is TGTGCCTGGCGACTAGCGGGAGGGGATACG. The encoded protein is CAWRLAGGDT. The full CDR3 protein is CAWRLAGGDTQYF.

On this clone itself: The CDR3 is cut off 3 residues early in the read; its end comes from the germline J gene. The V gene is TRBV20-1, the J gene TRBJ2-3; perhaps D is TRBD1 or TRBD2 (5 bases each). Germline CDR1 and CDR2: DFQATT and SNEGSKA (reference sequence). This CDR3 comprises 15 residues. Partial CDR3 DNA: TGCAGTGCCCTCGGAGGTGAGAGGGGAAATCAGCCG. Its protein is CSALGGERGNQP. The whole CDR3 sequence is CSALGGERGNQPQYF.

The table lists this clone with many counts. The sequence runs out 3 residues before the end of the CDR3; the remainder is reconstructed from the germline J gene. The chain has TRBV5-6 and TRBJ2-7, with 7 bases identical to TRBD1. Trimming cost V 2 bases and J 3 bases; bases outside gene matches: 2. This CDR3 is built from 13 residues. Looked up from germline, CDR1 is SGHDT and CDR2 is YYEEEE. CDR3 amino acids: CASSLGQDYEQYF. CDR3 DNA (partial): TGTGCCAGCAGCTTAGGACAGGACTACGAG. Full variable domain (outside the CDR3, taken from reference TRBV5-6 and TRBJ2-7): DAGVTQSPTHLIKTRGQQVTLRCSPKSGHDTVSWYQQALGQGPQFIFQYYEEEERQRGNFPDRFSGHQFPNYSSELNVNALLLGDSALYLCASSLGQDYEQYFGPGTRLTVT.

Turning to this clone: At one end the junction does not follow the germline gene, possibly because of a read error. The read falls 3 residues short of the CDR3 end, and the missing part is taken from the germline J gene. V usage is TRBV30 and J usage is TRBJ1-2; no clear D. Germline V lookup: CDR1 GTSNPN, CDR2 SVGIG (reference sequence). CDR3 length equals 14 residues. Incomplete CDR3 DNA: TGTGCCTGGAGTGTAGGCGCGGGAGATTATGAC. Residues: CAWSVGAGDYD. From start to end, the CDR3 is CAWSVGAGDYDYTF.

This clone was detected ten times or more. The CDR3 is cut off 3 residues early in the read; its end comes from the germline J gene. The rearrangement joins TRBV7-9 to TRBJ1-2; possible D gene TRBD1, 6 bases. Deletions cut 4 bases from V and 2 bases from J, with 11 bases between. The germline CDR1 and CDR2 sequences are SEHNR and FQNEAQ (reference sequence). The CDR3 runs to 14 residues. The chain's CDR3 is CASSWDMGNYGYTF. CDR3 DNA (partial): TGTGCCAGCAGCTGGGACATGGGGAACTATGGC.